This TCR beta chain derives from a study of technical replicates of blood from several donors. The assay was immunoSEQ multiplex PCR, and TCRdb's table has in-frame clones only and misses some. Counted here are some 70,000 clones, roughly nine tenths occurring once; the ten biggest clones make up around 0.38%. Trimming removed 3 bases from V and 3 bases from J, with 11 bases in between. CDR3 length equals 14 residues. The V gene's germline CDR1 is PRHDT and CDR2 FYEKMQ (reference sequence). This receptor was obtained from a human donor in good health. Sequenced: T cells isolated from PBMCs. V gene TRBV13 combines with J gene TRBJ1-1; D unresolved. The CDR3 is CASSFRLWDTEAFF. In nucleotides, the CDR3 is TGTGCCAGCAGCTTCAGGCTGTGGGACACTGAAGCTTTCTTT.